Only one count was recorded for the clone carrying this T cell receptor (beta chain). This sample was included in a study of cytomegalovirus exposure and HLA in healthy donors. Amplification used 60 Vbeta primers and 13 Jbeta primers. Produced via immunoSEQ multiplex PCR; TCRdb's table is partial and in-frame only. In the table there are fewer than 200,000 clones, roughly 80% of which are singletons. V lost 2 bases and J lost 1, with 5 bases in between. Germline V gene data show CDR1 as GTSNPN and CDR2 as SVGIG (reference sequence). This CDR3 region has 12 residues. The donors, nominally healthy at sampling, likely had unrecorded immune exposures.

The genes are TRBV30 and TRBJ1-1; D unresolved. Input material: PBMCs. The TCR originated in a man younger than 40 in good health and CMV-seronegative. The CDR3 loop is CAWSIRNTEAFF. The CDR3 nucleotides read TGTGCCTGGAGTATCCGGAACACTGAAGCTTTCTTT.